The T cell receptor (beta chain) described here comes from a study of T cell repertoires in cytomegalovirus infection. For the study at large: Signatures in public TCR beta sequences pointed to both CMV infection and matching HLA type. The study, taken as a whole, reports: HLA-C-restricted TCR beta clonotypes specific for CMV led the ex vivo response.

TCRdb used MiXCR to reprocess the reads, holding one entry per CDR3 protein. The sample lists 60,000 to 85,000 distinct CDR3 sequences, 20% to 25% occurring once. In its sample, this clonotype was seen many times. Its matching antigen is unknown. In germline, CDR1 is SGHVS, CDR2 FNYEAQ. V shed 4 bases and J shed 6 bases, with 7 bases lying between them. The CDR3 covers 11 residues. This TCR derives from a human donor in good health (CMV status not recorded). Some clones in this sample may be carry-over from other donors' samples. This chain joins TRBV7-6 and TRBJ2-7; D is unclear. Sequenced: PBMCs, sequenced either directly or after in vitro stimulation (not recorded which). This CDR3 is CASSSPGEQYF. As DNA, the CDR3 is TGTGCCAGCAGCTCCCCCGGCGAGCAGTACTTC.